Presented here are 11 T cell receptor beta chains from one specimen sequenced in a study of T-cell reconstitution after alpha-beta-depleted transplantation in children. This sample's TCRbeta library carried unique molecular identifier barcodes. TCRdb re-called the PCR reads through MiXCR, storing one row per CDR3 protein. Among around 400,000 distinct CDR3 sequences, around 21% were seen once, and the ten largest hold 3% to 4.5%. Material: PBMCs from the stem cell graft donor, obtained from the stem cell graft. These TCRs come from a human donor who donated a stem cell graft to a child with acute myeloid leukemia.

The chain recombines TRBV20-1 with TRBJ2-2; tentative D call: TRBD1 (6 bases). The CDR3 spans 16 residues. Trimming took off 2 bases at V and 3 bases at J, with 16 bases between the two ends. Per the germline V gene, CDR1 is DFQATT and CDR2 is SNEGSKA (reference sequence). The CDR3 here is CSARRNRVLDTGELFF. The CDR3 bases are TGCAGTGCTAGACGAAACAGGGTCCTGGACACCGGGGAGCTGTTTTTT.

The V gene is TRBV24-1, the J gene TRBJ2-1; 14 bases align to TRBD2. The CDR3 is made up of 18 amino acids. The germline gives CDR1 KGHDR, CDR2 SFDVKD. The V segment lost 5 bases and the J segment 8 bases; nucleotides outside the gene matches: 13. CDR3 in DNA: TGTGCCACCAGTGGGCGAACTCGGACTAGCGGGAGGTTCGATGAGCAGTTCTTC. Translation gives CATSGRTRTSGRFDEQFF.

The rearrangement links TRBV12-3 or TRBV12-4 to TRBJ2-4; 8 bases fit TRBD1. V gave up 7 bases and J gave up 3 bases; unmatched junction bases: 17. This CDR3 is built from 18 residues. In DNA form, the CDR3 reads TGTGCCAGCACCCCAGGGACAGGAATATGTAACTGCAAAAACATTCAGTACTTC. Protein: CASTPGTGICNCKNIQYF.

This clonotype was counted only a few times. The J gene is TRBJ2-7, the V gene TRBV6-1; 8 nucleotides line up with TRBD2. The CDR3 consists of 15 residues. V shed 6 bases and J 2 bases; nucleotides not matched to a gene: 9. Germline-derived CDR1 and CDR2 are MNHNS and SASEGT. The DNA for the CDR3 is TGTGCCAGCAGCCCTAGCGGGCTTGTAACCTACGAGCAGTACTTC. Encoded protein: CASSPSGLVTYEQYF.

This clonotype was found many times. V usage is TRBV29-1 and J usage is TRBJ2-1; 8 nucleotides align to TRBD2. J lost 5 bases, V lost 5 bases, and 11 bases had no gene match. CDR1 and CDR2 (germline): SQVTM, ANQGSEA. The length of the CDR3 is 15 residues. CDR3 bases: TGCAGCGTTCTCGCGGCGGGAGGTTATGACAATGAGCAGTTCTTC. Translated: CSVLAAGGYDNEQFF.

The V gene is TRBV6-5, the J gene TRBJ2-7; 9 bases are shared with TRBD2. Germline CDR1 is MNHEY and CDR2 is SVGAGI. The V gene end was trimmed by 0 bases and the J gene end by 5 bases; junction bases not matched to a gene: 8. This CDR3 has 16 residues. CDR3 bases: TGTGCCAGCAGTTACTCGGCGGGAGGGCCTATCGACGAGCAGTACTTC. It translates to CASSYSAGGPIDEQYF.

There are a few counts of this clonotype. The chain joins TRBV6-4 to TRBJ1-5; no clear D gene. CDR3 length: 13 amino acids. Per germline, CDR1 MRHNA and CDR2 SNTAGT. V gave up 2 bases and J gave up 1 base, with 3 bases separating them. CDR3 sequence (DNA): TGTGCCAGCAGTGACGGCAGCAATCAGCCCCAGCATTTT. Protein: CASSDGSNQPQHF.

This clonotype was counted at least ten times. The CDR3 nucleotides are TGCAGCGTTCCAGCACGATCCAGGACAGGGTCAATTGAAGCTTTCTTT. It is translated as CSVPARSRTGSIEAFF. This chain uses TRBV29-1 with TRBJ1-1, with 8 bases lining up with TRBD1. CDR1 and CDR2 (germline): SQVTM, ANQGSEA. The CDR3 has 16 amino acids. Unmatched junction bases numbered 18, after V lost 5 bases and J lost 7 bases.

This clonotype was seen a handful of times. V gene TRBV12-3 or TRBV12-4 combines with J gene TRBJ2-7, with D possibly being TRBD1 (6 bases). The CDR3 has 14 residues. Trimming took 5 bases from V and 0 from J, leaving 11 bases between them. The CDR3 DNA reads TGTGCCAGCAGTACCCACAGGGCCTCCTACGAGCAGTACTTC. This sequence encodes CASSTHRASYEQYF.

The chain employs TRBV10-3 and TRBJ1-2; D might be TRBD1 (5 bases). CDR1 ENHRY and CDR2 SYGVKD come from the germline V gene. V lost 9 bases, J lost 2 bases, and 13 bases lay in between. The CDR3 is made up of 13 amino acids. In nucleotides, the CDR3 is TGTGCCATAAATAAACAGGAGAACTATGGCTACACCTTC. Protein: CAINKQENYGYTF.

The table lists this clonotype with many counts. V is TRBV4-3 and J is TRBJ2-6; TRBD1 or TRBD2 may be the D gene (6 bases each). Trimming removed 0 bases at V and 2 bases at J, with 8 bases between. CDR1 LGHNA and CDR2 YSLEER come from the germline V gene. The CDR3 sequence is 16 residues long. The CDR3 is CASSQDGGTGANVLTF. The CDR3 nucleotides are TGCGCCAGCAGCCAAGACGGGGGCACTGGGGCCAACGTCCTGACTTTC.